The TCR beta chain described here comes from a study of T cells in Graves' hyperthyroidism and ophthalmopathy. Template material for amplifying TCR beta CDR3 regions consisted of RNA transcripts. An initial round of RT-PCR targeting the TCR CDR3 relied on the HTBI primer set. TCRdb analysed the multiplex PCR reads with MiXCR anew, one entry per CDR3 protein. The sample yields roughly 170,000 distinct CDR3 sequences, approximately 15% seen once. This clonotype was recorded at least ten times. Its antigen remains unknown. Study-wide findings and caveats: Ophthalmopathy was identified by the model a median about 6.8 months ahead of onset.

The CDR3 is made up of 13 amino acids. Trimming took 5 bases from V and 7 from J; bases not matched to a gene: 5. Germline CDR1 and CDR2: SGHVS and FNYEAQ. The material sequenced was blood. The chain uses TRBV7-6 and TRBJ1-5, with 7 nucleotides matching TRBD1. The clonotype originates from a woman aged 45-59 years with Graves' hyperthyroidism. CDR3 coding DNA: TGTGCCAGCAGCCGAAGACAGGGACAGCCCCAGCATTTT. Translated: CASSRRQGQPQHF. The full variable domain, rest sourced from reference TRBV7-6 and TRBJ1-5, is GAGVSQSPRYKVTKRGQDVALRCDPISGHVSLYWYRQALGQGPEFLTYFNYEAQQDKSGLPNDRFSAERPEGSISTLTIQRTEQRDSAMYRCASSRRQGQPQHFGDGTRLSIL.